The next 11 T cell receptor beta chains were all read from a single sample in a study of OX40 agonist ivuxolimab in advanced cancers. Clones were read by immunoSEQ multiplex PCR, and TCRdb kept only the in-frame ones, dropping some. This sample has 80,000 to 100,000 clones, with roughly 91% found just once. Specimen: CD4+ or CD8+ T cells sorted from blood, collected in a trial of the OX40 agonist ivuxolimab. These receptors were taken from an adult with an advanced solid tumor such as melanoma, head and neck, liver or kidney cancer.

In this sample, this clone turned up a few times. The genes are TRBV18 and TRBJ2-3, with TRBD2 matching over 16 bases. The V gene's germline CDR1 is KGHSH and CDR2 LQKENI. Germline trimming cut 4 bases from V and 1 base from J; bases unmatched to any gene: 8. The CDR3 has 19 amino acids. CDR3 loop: CASSLQGLAGGPGTDTQYF. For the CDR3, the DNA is TGTGCCAGCTCACTACAGGGACTAGCGGGGGGGCCGGGCACAGATACGCAGTATTTT.

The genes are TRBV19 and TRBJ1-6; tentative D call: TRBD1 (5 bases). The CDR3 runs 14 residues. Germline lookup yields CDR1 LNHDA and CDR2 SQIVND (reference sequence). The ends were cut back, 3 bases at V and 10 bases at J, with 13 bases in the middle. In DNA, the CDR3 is TGTGCCAGTAGTATGGCTGGGAGGGACTCACCCCTCCACTTT. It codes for CASSMAGRDSPLHF.

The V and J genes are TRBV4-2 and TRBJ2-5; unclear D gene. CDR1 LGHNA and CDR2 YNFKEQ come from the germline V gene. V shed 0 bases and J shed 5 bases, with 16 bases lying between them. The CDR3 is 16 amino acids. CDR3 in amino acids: CASSQDGVSRSETQYF. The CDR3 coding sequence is TGTGCCAGCAGCCAAGACGGAGTCAGCCGTTCGGAGACCCAGTACTTC.

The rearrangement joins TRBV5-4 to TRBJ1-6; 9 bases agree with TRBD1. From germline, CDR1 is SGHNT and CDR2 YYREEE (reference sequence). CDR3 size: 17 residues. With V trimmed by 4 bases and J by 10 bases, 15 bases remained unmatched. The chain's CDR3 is CASSPHGWDRARSPLHF. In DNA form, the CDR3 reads TGTGCCAGCAGCCCCCACGGCTGGGACAGGGCTCGATCACCCCTCCACTTT.

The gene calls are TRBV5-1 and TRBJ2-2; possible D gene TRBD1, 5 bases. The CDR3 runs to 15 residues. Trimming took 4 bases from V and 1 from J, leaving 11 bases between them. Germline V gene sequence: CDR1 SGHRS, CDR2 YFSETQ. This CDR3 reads CASSLGHRNTGELFF. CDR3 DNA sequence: TGCGCCAGCAGCCTCGGACACCGGAACACCGGGGAGCTGTTTTTT. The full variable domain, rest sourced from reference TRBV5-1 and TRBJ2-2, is KAGVTQTPRYLIKTRGQQVTLSCSPISGHRSVSWYQQTPGQGLQFLFEYFSETQRNKGNFPGRFSGRQFSNSRSEMNVSTLELGDSALYLCASSLGHRNTGELFFGEGSRLTVL.

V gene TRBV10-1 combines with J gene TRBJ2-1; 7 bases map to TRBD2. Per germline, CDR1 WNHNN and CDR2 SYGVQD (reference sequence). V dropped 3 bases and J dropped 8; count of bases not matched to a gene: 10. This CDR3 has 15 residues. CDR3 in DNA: TGCGCCAGCAGTGATATCTCCCGCGGGGGAGATGAGCAGTTCTTC. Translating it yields CASSDISRGGDEQFF.

The CDR3 region has the DNA TGTGCCAGCAGTGACGGGGCGGCACTCACGAACACCGGGGAGCTGTTTTTT. It codes for CASSDGAALTNTGELFF. The chain combines TRBV2 with TRBJ2-2, with D possibly called TRBD1 or TRBD2 (5 bases each). The CDR3 spans 17 residues. Deletions cut 3 bases from V and 0 bases from J, with 14 bases between. From germline, CDR1 is SNHLY and CDR2 FYNNEI. The full variable domain, with the rest looked up from reference TRBV2 and TRBJ2-2, is EPEVTQTPSHQVTQMGQEVILRCVPISNHLYFYWYRQILGQKVEFLVSFYNNEISEKSEIFDDQFSVERPDGSNFTLKIRSTKLEDSAMYFCASSDGAALTNTGELFFGEGSRLTVL.

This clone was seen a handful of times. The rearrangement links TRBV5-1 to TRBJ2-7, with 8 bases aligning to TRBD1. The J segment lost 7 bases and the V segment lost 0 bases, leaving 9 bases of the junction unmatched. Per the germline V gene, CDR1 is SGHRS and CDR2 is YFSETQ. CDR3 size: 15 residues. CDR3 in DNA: TGCGCCAGCAGCTTGGTCCCAGGGGGCATTTTTGAGCAGTACTTC. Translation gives CASSLVPGGIFEQYF. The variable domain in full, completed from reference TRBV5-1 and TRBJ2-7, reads KAGVTQTPRYLIKTRGQQVTLSCSPISGHRSVSWYQQTPGQGLQFLFEYFSETQRNKGNFPGRFSGRQFSNSRSEMNVSTLELGDSALYLCASSLVPGGIFEQYFGPGTRLTVT.

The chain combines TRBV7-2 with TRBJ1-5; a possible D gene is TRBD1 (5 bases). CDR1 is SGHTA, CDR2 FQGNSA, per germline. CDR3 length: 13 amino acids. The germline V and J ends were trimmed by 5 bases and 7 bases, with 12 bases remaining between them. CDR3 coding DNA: TGTGCCAGCAGCCTCCAGGGTCAGCAGCCCCAGCATTTT. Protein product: CASSLQGQQPQHF.

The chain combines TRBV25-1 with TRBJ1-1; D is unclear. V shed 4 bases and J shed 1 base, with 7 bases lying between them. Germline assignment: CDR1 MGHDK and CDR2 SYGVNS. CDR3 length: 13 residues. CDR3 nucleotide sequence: TGTGCCAGCAGTGGAAACAGGAACACTGAAGCTTTCTTT. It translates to CASSGNRNTEAFF.

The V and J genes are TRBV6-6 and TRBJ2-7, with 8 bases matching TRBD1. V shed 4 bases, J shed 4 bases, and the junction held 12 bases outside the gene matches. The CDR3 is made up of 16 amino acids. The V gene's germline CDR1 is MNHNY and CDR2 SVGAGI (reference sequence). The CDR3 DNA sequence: TGTGCCAGCAGTTTAGCCGGAGGACAGGGCGGGTACGAGCAGTACTTC. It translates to CASSLAGGQGGYEQYF.